This TCR beta chain was captured in a study of T and B cells in COVID-19 patients. As for the study in general: COVID-19 patients gave peripheral blood either during active infection or after recovery.

General study findings and limits: Sorted SARS-CoV-2-responsive or tetramer+ T cells and CD4+, regulatory and CD8+ subsets were not yet sequenced. Clonality of TRB repertoires was high in active COVID-19; recovery brought above-healthy diversity and richness.

TRB was amplified from about 260-540 ng of blood genomic DNA. Losses at the gene ends were 4 bases for V and 2 bases for J; bases not matched to a gene: 5. The CDR3 length is 16 residues. Multiplex PCR with BIOMED2 TRB-A/B primer pools amplified TRB rearrangements. TCRdb itself ran the multiplex PCR reads through MiXCR, one entry per CDR3 protein. This sample has about 15,000 distinct CDR3 sequences, with under 30% found just once. Note on this clonotype: The antigen remains unidentified.

The sequenced sample consisted of blood. The chain combines TRBV12-3 or TRBV12-4 with TRBJ2-7, with TRBD2 matching 13 bases. This TCR was recovered from a human donor who had recovered from COVID-19. CDR3 loop: CASSSTSGGTAYEQYF. As DNA, the CDR3 is TGTGCCAGCAGTTCGACTAGCGGGGGGACGGCCTACGAGCAGTACTTC.